What follows are 7 T cell receptor beta chains derived from one specimen sequenced in a study of blood T cell repertoires in COVID-19. Sequencing was performed with immunoSEQ multiplex PCR; in TCRdb, only in-frame clones are kept and a portion is missing. This sample has over 120,000 clones; 60% to 80% occur once, and the top ten carry approximately 9.4%. Sequencing was performed on peripheral blood. These TCRs come from a woman aged 45-60 years with active or convalescent COVID-19.

The chain links TRBV18 to TRBJ2-6; the match to TRBD1 covers 11 bases. The CDR3 contains 16 residues. Trimming at V came to 5 bases and at J to 2 bases, leaving 2 bases not matched to a gene. From germline, CDR1 is KGHSH and CDR2 LQKENI. CDR3 sequence: CASSGTGGPGANVLTF. As DNA, the CDR3 is TGTGCCAGCTCAGGGACAGGGGGACCTGGGGCCAACGTCCTGACTTTC.

V gene TRBV19 combines with J gene TRBJ1-1; TRBD1 is a possible D gene (5 bases). V was pared by 5 bases and J by 1 base, with 11 bases between. The CDR3 contains 14 residues. CDR1 and CDR2 from the germline V gene are LNHDA and SQIVND (reference sequence). The CDR3 is CASSSFQGNTEAFF. CDR3 sequence (DNA): TGTGCCAGTAGTTCCTTTCAGGGGAACACTGAAGCTTTCTTT. The variable domain in full, completed from reference TRBV19 and TRBJ1-1, reads DGGITQSPKYLFRKEGQNVTLSCEQNLNHDAMYWYRQDPGQGLRLIYYSQIVNDFQKGDIAEGYSVSREKKESFPLTVTSAQKNPTAFYLCASSSFQGNTEAFFGQGTRLTVV.

V and J are TRBV5-5 and TRBJ2-5, with 7 positions matching TRBD1. Germline trimming cut 1 base from V and 3 bases from J; bases unmatched to any gene: 6. This CDR3 contains 15 residues. Germline V gene lookup returns CDR1 SGHKS and CDR2 YYEKEE (reference sequence). The CDR3 coding sequence is TGTGCCAGCAGCTTGATGGGGACAGCGAAAGAGACCCAGTACTTC. Its translation: CASSLMGTAKETQYF.

The J gene is TRBJ2-1, the V gene TRBV25-1, with D possibly matching TRBD1 (5 bases). V lost 7 bases and J lost 9, with 16 bases in between. This CDR3 has 13 amino acids. Germline-derived CDR1 and CDR2 are MGHDK and SYGVNS. CDR3 amino acids: CASTKPGASEQFF. The CDR3 DNA reads as TGTGCCAGCACCAAGCCTGGGGCTAGTGAGCAGTTCTTC. The whole variable domain, remainder taken from reference TRBV25-1 and TRBJ2-1, is EADIYQTPRYLVIGTGKKITLECSQTMGHDKMYWYQQDPGMELHLIHYSYGVNSTEKGDLSSESTVSRIRTEHFPLTLESARPSHTSQYLCASTKPGASEQFFGPGTRLTVL.

The V call is TRBV6-5, the J call TRBJ1-1; D unresolved. Germline assignment: CDR1 MNHEY and CDR2 SVGAGI. This CDR3 contains 13 residues. The germline V and J ends were trimmed by 6 bases and 6 bases, with 14 bases remaining between them. Here the CDR3 DNA reads TGTGCCAGCAGCCGTGGGCTGCAGGCTGAAGCTTTCTTT. Amino acids: CASSRGLQAEAFF.

V is TRBV27 and J is TRBJ2-3; 7 nucleotides agree with TRBD2. V lost 0 bases, J lost 4 bases, and 16 bases stayed unmatched. CDR3 length: 19 amino acids. The germline gives CDR1 MNHEY, CDR2 SMNVEV (reference sequence). Here the CDR3 DNA reads TGTGCCAGCAGTTTATCGTGGACTCGGCCCTTGACTAGCCCAGATACGCAGTATTTT. As protein: CASSLSWTRPLTSPDTQYF.

The count of this clone is one. The CDR3 nucleotides are TGTGCCAGCAGTTTGGCGGCCATGAACACTGAAGCTTTCTTT. This gives the protein CASSLAAMNTEAFF. J is TRBJ1-1 and V is TRBV6-5, with D hard to call. The CDR3 length is 14 residues. The ends were cut back, 4 bases at V and 0 bases at J, with 9 bases in the middle. The germline CDR1 and CDR2 sequences are MNHEY and SVGAGI.